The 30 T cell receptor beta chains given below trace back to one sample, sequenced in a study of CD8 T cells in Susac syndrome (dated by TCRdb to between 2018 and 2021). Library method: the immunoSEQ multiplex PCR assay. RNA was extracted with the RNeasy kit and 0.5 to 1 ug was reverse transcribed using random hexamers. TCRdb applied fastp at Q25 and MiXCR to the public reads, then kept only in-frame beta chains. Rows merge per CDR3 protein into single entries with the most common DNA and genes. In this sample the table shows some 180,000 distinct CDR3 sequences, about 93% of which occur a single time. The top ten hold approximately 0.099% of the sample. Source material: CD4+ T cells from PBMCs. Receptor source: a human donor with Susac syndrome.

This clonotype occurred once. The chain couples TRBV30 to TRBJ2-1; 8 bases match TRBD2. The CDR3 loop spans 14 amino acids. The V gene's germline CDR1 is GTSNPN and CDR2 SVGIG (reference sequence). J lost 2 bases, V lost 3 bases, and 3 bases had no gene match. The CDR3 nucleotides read TGTGCCTGGAGCGAACTAGCGGCCTACAATGAGCAGTTCTTC. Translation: CAWSELAAYNEQFF.

The DNA for the CDR3 is TGCGCCAGCAGCTTGGATTTAGGGATCTCCTACGAGCAGTACTTC. This translates into CASSLDLGISYEQYF. The genes are TRBV5-1 and TRBJ2-7; D is ambiguous. Trimming left V 0 bases short and J 0 bases short, with 10 bases between. CDR1 is SGHRS, CDR2 YFSETQ, per germline. The CDR3 contains 15 residues.

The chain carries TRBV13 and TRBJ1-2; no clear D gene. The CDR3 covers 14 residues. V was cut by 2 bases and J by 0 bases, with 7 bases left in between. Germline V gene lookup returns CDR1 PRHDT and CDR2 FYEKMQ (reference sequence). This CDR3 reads CASSLSKANYGYTF. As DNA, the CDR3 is TGTGCCAGCAGCTTAAGCAAAGCTAACTATGGCTACACCTTC.

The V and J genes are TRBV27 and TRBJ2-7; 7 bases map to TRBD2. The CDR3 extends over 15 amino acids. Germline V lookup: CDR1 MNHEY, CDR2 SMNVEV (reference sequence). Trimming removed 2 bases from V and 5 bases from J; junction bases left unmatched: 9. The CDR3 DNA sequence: TGTGCCAGCAGTTTAGATGGGCAGGGAGGGAACGAGCAGTACTTC. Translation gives CASSLDGQGGNEQYF.

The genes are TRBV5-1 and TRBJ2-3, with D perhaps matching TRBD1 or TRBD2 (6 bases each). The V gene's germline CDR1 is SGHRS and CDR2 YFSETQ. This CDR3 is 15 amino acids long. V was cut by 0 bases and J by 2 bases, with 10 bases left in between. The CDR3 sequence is CASSLEEGVTDTQYF. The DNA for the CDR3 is TGCGCCAGCAGCTTGGAGGAGGGGGTCACAGATACGCAGTATTTT.

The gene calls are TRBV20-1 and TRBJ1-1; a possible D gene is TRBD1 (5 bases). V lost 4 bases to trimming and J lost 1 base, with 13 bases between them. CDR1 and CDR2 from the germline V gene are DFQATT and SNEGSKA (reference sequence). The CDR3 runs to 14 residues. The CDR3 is CSAIIGHSNTEAFF. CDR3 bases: TGCAGTGCTATAATCGGACACTCGAACACTGAAGCTTTCTTT.

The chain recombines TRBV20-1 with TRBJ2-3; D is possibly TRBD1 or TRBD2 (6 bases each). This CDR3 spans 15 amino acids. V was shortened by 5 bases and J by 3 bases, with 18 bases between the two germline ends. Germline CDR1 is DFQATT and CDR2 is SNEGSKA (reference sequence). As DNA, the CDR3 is TGCAGTGCTGATGGACAGCCGGAGGGGACAGATACGCAGTATTTT. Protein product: CSADGQPEGTDTQYF.

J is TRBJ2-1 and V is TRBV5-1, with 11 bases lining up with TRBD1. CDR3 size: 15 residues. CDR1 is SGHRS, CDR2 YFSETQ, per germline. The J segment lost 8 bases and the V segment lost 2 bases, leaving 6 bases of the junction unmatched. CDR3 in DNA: TGCGCCAGCAGCTTCGGTGGGACAGGGGGAGATGAGCAGTTCTTC. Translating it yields CASSFGGTGGDEQFF.

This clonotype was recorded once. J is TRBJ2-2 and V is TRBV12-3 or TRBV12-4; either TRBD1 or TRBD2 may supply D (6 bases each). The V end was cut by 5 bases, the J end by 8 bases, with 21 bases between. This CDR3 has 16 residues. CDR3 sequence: CASSPQGRPRPGELFF. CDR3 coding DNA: TGTGCCAGCAGTCCCCAGGGGAGGCCCCGCCCGGGGGAGCTGTTTTTT.

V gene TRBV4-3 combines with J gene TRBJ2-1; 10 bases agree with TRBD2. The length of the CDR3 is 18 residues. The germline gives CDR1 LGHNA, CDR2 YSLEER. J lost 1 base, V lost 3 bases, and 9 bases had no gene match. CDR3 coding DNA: TGCGCCAGCAGCCAGAATCTAGCGGGAGCCCAGTCCTACAATGAGCAGTTCTTC. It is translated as CASSQNLAGAQSYNEQFF.

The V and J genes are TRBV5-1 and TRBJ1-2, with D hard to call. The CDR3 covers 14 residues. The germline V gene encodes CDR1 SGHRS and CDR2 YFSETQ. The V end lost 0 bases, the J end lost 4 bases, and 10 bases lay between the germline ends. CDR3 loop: CASSLAGPPYGYTF. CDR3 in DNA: TGCGCCAGCAGCTTGGCCGGGCCACCCTATGGCTACACCTTC.

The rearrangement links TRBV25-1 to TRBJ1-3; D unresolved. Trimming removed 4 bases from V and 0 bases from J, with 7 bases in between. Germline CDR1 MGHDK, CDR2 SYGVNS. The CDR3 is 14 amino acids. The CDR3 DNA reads TGTGCCAGCAGTGGGCGGTCCTCTGGAAACACCATATATTTT. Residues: CASSGRSSGNTIYF.

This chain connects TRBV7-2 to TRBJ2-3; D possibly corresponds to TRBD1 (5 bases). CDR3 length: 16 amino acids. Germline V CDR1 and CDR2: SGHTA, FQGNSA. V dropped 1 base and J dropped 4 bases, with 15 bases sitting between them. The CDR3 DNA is TGTGCCAGCAGCTTAGGTTTCCCAGGGCATGCAGATACGCAGTATTTT. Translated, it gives CASSLGFPGHADTQYF.

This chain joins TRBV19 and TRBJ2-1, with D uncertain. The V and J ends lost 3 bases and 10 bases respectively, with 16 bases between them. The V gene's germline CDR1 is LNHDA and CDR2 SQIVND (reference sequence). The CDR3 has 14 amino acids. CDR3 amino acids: CASSIDTVWVEQFF. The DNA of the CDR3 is TGTGCCAGTAGTATCGACACAGTTTGGGTCGAGCAGTTCTTC.

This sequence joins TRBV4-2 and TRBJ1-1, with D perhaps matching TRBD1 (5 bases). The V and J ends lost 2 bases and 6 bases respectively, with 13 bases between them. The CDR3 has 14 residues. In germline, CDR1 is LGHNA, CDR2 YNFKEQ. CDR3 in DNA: TGTGCCAGCAGCCAATTGGGGGACTGGGCTGAAGCTTTCTTT. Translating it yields CASSQLGDWAEAFF.

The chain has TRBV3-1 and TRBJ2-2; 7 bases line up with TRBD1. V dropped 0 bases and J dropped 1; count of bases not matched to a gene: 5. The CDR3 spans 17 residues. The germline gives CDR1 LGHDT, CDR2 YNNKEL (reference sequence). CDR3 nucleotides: TGTGCCAGCAGCCAAGATCCCCGGACAGGGAACACCGGGGAGCTGTTTTTT. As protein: CASSQDPRTGNTGELFF.

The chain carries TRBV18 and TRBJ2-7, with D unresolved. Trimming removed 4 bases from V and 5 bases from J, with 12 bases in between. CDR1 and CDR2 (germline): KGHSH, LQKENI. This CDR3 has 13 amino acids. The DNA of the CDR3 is TGTGCCAGCTCACTAGGCAGTGGTGACGAGCAGTACTTC. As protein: CASSLGSGDEQYF.

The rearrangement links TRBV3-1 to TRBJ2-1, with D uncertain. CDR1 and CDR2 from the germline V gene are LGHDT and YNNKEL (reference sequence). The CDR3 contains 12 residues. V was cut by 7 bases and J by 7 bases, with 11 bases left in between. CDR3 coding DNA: TGTGCCAGCACCGACTTAGGGAATGAGCAGTTCTTC. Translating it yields CASTDLGNEQFF.

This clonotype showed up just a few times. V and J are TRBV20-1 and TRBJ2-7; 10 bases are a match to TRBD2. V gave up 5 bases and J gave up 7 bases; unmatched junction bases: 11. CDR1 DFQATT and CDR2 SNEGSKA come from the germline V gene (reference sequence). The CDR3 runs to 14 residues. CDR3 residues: CSAANPGLAWEQYF. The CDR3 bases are TGCAGTGCTGCTAATCCGGGACTAGCGTGGGAGCAGTACTTC.

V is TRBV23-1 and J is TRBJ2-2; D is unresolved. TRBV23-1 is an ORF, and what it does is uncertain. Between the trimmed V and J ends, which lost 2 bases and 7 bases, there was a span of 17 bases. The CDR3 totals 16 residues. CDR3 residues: CASSQALEWSGGELFF. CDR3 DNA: TGCGCCAGCAGTCAAGCACTTGAGTGGTCTGGCGGGGAGCTGTTTTTT.

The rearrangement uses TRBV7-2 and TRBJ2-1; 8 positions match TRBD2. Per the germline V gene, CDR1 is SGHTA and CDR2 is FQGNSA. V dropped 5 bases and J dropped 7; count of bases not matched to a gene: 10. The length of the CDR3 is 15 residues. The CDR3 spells CASSPLAGYGNEQFF. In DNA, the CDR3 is TGTGCCAGCAGCCCGCTAGCGGGTTATGGGAATGAGCAGTTCTTC.

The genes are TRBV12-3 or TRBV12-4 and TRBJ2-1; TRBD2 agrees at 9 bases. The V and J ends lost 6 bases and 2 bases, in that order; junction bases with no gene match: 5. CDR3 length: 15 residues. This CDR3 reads CASRAIAGAYNEQFF. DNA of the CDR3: TGTGCCAGCAGGGCTATAGCGGGGGCCTACAATGAGCAGTTCTTC.

The DNA for the CDR3 is TGCGCCAGCAGCCAAGGGACTAGCGGGGTCTACGAGCAGTACTTC. It is translated as CASSQGTSGVYEQYF. This chain connects TRBV4-3 to TRBJ2-7; TRBD2 matches 12 bases. This CDR3 is built from 15 residues. V gave up 1 base and J gave up 3 bases; unmatched junction bases: 1. The V gene's germline CDR1 is LGHNA and CDR2 YSLEER.

CDR3 protein: CSARGNSGTYNEQFF. As DNA, the CDR3 is TGCAGTGCTAGAGGGAATAGCGGGACCTACAATGAGCAGTTCTTC. This chain joins TRBV20-1 and TRBJ2-1; 8 bases agree with TRBD2. The CDR3 covers 15 residues. After removal of 1 base from V and 2 bases from J, the junction contained 4 bases not matched to a gene. Germline V CDR1 and CDR2: DFQATT, SNEGSKA (reference sequence).

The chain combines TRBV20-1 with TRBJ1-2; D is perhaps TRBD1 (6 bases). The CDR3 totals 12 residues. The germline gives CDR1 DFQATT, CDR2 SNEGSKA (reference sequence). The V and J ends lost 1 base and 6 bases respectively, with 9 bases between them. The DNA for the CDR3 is TGCAGTGCTAGAGCTTACAGGGATGGCTACACCTTC. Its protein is CSARAYRDGYTF.

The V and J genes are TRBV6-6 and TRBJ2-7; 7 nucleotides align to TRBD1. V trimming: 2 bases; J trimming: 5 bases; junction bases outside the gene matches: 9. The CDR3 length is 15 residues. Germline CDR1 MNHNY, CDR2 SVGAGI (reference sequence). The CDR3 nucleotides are TGTGCCAGCAGTTACCCGAACCGACAGGGTCACGAGCAGTACTTC. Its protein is CASSYPNRQGHEQYF.

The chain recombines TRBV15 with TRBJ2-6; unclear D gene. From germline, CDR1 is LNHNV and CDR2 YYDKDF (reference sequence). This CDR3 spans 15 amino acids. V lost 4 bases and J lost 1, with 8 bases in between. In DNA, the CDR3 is TGTGCCACCAGCATTGGGGTTTCTGGGGCCAACGTCCTGACTTTC. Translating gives CATSIGVSGANVLTF.

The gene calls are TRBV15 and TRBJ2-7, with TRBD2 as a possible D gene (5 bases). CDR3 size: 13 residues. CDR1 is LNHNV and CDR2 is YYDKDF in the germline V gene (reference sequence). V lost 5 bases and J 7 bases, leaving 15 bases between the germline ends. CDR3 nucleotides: TGTGCCACCAGCGTGGACCGGGAACGGGAGCAGTACTTC. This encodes CATSVDREREQYF.

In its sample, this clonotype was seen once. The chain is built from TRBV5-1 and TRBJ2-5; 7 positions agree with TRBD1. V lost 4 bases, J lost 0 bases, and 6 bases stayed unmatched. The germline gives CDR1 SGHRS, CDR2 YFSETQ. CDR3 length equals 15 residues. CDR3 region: CASSVLQGYQETQYF. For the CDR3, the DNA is TGCGCCAGCAGCGTCCTACAGGGGTACCAAGAGACCCAGTACTTC.

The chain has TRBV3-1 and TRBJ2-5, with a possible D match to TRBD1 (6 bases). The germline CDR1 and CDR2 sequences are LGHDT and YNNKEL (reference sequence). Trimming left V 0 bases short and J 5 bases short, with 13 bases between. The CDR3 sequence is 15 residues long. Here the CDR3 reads CASSQEARGWETQYF. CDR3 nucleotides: TGTGCCAGCAGCCAAGAGGCCAGGGGATGGGAGACCCAGTACTTC.